This record concerns one TCR beta chain sequence. Its antigen is not yet known. No base quality values were provided; no much bigger clone lies one nucleotide off. These data come from a study of blood T cell repertoires in COVID-19 (dated by TCRdb to about 2020). With respect to the entire study: Samples from collaborators originated in the United States, Italy and Spain and spanned both the acute and convalescent phases of COVID-19. Sample metadata almost always included a de-identified subject ID, COVID-19 status, age in years and sex. The material from the prospective study consisted of cDNA or gDNA derived from T cells, B-cell-depleted T cells, or PBMCs. Where HLA class I and class II types were available, the types were taken from metadata supplied by the sample provider, not from assay-based typing. Samples came from the ongoing ImmuneRACE study (first 160 participants) plus 1,254 subjects from 6 global collaborators. The repertoires were made available in a free public database intended to serve as a resource for research on the immune response to SARS-CoV-2. Deeply sampled blood TCRbeta repertoires from subjects exposed to, actively infected with, or recovered from COVID-19 were included in the dataset. The full study reports these points: The quantity of clinical and demographic metadata differed by source and by participant and was supplied without curation.

TCRbeta CDR3 regions were amplified from genomic DNA by means of the immunoSEQ Assay, a bias-controlled multiplex PCR. Processing in the source paper ran as follows. The number of nucleated cells in each sample was estimated by amplification of reference gene primers within the assay. Sequence reads were collapsed and filtered to measure the absolute abundance of every unique TCRbeta CDR3 rearrangement. For each sample, productive Simpson clonality was calculated by taking the square root of Simpson's diversity index across productive rearrangements. The clones in this table, taken by TCRdb from immuneACCESS, are in-frame only. Not every clone is retained; where verified, under half of the shortfall comes from an unresolved V gene, and the cause of the rest is unknown. Clone size and the V and J calls come from that table; the DNA yielded D and trimming. This sample comprises 76,000 or so clones, 85% to 90% of them detected only once. The top ten constitute under 20% of the sample.

The collaborating institutions used their own protocols to collect whole blood in K2EDTA tubes. For TCRbeta analysis, collaborators shipped samples in one of three forms: frozen whole blood, isolated PBMCs, or DNA extracted from either of those sample types. The source is a man older than 75 in a cohort sampled during active COVID-19. Input material: peripheral blood.

In nucleotide form, the sequence is TGTGCCAGCAGTGGGGAGGCCCAGGAGACCCAGTACTTC. Its coded protein is CASSGEAQETQYF. The chain couples TRBV12-3 or TRBV12-4 to TRBJ2-5, and TRBD2 may be the D gene, going by 6 matching bases. The trim is 5 bases for V and 5 bases for J, with a gap of 12 bases between the germline ends. The CDR3 runs 13 amino acids, cysteine and phenylalanine included. Only the CDR3 part of the read is kept: 39 bases, read in frame from the first base.